The present T cell receptor (beta chain) was sequenced within a study of T cells expressing NK-cell markers. TCRdb reanalyzed the 5' RACE reads and collapses them to one entry per CDR3 protein, without DNA. The repertoire shows about 260,000 distinct CDR3 sequences; the top ten hold about 4.2%. Sequencing was carried out using blood T cells: a sorted CD56 or NKG2C T cell subset, CD4+ or CD8+ T cells, or bulk PBMC T cells (not recorded which). The receptor's source is a woman aged 18 to 75 in good health.

The CDR3 spells CSARPLGSGANVLTF. The rearrangement uses TRBV20-1 and TRBJ2-6. CDR3 length: 15 amino acids. Per the germline V gene, CDR1 is DFQATT and CDR2 is SNEGSKA (reference sequence).